A selection of T cell receptor beta chains follows, all from one sample in a study of control samples from healthy donors and cancer patients. Produced via immunoSEQ multiplex PCR; TCRdb's table is partial and in-frame only. Here the sample spans around 170,000 clones, around 87% being singletons. The material sequenced was blood. These receptors came from a woman aged 45-65 years in good health. The CDR3 runs from the conserved cysteine through the conserved F or W. A D gene is named only where the DNA matches it firmly. Clone size appears in some rows only: once, few, many, or a class for an expanded clone.

>-|-|TRBV18|TRBJ1-6
CASSSKIERDSPLHF
TGTGCCAGCTCATCCAAGATTGAGAGGGATTCACCCCTCCACTTT
>-|-|TRBV20-1|TRBJ1-1
CSAQLPPEAFF
TGCAGTGCTCAACTTCCACCTGAAGCTTTCTTT
>-|-|TRBV28|TRBJ1-1
CASSSYGTKGFF
TGTGCCAGCAGTTCGTATGGGACCAAGGGTTTCTTT
>TRBD2|-|TRBV4-1|TRBJ2-1
CASSLSGGAYNEQFF
TGCGCCAGCAGTCTTAGCGGGGGGGCCTACAATGAGCAGTTCTTC
>-|-|TRBV18|TRBJ1-1
CASSPPGGGLYSEAFF
TGTGCCAGCTCACCCCCGGGGGGGGGCTTGTACTCTGAAGCTTTCTTT
>-|-|TRBV13|TRBJ1-1
CASSRRQPLMNTEAFF
TGTGCCAGCAGCAGGCGACAGCCCCTCATGAACACTGAAGCTTTCTTT
>-|-|TRBV5-6|TRBJ1-5
CASSLGGRGVQPQHF
TGTGCCAGCAGCTTGGGGGGTAGGGGTGTTCAGCCCCAGCATTTT
>TRBD1|-|TRBV7-9|TRBJ2-1
CASIRAGTGLDNEQFF
TGTGCCAGCATCCGGGCGGGGACAGGGTTAGACAATGAGCAGTTCTTC
>-|-|TRBV18|TRBJ2-1
CASSPRRGPYNEQFF
TGTGCCAGCTCACCACGAAGGGGCCCCTACAATGAGCAGTTCTTC
>TRBD1|-|TRBV5-4|TRBJ2-2
CASSAGTGNTGELFF
TGTGCCAGCAGCGCCGGGACAGGTAACACCGGGGAGCTGTTTTTT
>-|once|TRBV7-2|TRBJ1-2
CASTFDGNYGYTF
TGTGCCAGCACCTTCGACGGGAACTATGGCTACACCTTC
>-|few|TRBV7-9|TRBJ1-6
CASSLLGGPLHF
TGTGCCAGCAGCTTATTGGGGGGACCCCTCCACTTT
>-|-|TRBV9|TRBJ2-1
CASSGTSRMGQFF
TGTGCCAGTTCCGGGACTTCTAGGATGGGGCAGTTCTTC
>-|-|TRBV10-3|TRBJ2-3
CAISEGRTTDTQYF
TGTGCCATCAGTGAGGGCAGGACCACAGATACGCAGTATTTT
>-|-|TRBV28|TRBJ1-2
CASGGSYGYTF
TGTGCCAGCGGTGGGAGCTATGGCTACACCTTC
>-|-|TRBV5-1|TRBJ1-6
CASSTSQASSYNSPLHF
TGCGCCAGCAGTACCTCACAGGCGAGCTCCTATAATTCACCCCTCCACTTT
>-|-|TRBV6-6|TRBJ1-2
CASSYSPGMGGYTF
TGTGCCAGCAGTTACTCACCAGGGATGGGTGGCTACACCTTC
>TRBD2|few|TRBV7-7|TRBJ2-5
CASSPRAGGHQQETQYF
TGTGCTAGCAGCCCAAGGGCGGGAGGGCACCAACAAGAGACCCAGTACTTC
>TRBD1|once|TRBV6-5|TRBJ1-2
CASTDSPGGGYTF
TGTGCCAGCACCGACTCTCCAGGGGGCGGCTACACCTTC
>-|-|TRBV7-8|TRBJ1-4
CASSLQPGAPNEKLFF
TGTGCCAGCAGCTTACAACCAGGGGCACCTAATGAAAAACTGTTTTTT
>-|once|TRBV5-1|TRBJ2-1
CASSYQYNEQFF
TGCGCCAGCAGCTATCAGTACAATGAGCAGTTCTTC
>-|-|TRBV28|TRBJ2-3
CASSLRGSSGATQYF
TGTGCCAGCAGTTTACGGGGTTCTTCCGGAGCGACGCAGTATTTT
>-|-|TRBV3-1/TRBV3-2|TRBJ1-5
CASSYQASNQPQHF
TGTGCCAGCAGCTATCAGGCTAGCAATCAGCCCCAGCATTTT
>TRBD2|few|TRBV4-3|TRBJ2-3
CASRPGTSGSTDTQYF
TGCGCCAGCAGACCCGGGACTAGCGGTAGCACAGATACGCAGTATTTT